Below are 28 T cell receptor beta chains sequenced from a single sample in a study of T cell changes during pregnancy in multiple sclerosis. Profiling relied on immunoSEQ multiplex PCR, and the TCRdb table lists in-frame clones only, not all of them. The repertoire holds about 80,000 clones, with approximately 90% as singletons. The sample in question was peripheral blood, obtained before pregnancy. The receptors were sampled from a female donor with multiple sclerosis, enrolled in a pregnancy study.

J is TRBJ2-1 and V is TRBV30, with D hard to call. CDR1 and CDR2 (germline): GTSNPN, SVGIG (reference sequence). V was pared by 1 base and J by 0 bases, with 10 bases between. The CDR3 length is 15 residues. Here the CDR3 DNA reads TGTGCCTGGAGTGCCGGGTTGAGCTCCTACAATGAGCAGTTCTTC. Its protein is CAWSAGLSSYNEQFF.

This chain connects TRBV27 to TRBJ2-1, with 9 bases fitting TRBD2. Germline V gives CDR1 MNHEY, CDR2 SMNVEV (reference sequence). CDR3 length: 15 amino acids. V was pared by 5 bases and J by 6 bases, with 8 bases of the junction left unmatched. The CDR3 DNA sequence: TGTGCCAGCAGTACAGCGGGAGGAAGGGGCAATGAGCAGTTCTTC. It specifies CASSTAGGRGNEQFF.

The chain uses TRBV23-1 and TRBJ2-7; 7 bases agree with TRBD2. TRBV23-1 is labeled an ORF, and its function is uncertain. After removal of 4 bases from V and 3 bases from J, the junction contained 3 bases not matched to a gene. The CDR3 is 13 residues long. CDR3 region: CASSRGGFYEQYF. CDR3 DNA sequence: TGCGCCAGCAGTCGGGGGGGGTTCTACGAGCAGTACTTC.

V is TRBV6-1 and J is TRBJ2-3; 11 bases fit TRBD2. Germline V lookup: CDR1 MNHNS, CDR2 SASEGT. The V and J ends lost 4 bases and 3 bases, in that order; junction bases with no gene match: 3. The CDR3 spans 15 residues. In DNA form, the CDR3 reads TGTGCCAGCAGTGGTAGCGGGAGGGGGACAGATACGCAGTATTTT. Its translation is CASSGSGRGTDTQYF.

The rearrangement links TRBV7-2 to TRBJ2-7; TRBD2 matches at 9 bases. After removal of 5 bases from V and 3 bases from J, the junction contained 5 bases not matched to a gene. The germline V gene has CDR1 SGHTA and CDR2 FQGNSA. There are 14 residues in the CDR3. In DNA form, the CDR3 reads TGTGCCAGCAGCCGTAGCGGGGGCAGCTACGAGCAGTACTTC. Its translation: CASSRSGGSYEQYF.

This chain uses TRBV7-2 with TRBJ2-7, with 9 nucleotides matching TRBD2. V was clipped by 5 bases and J by 4 bases; unmatched bases: 12. Germline V gene data show CDR1 as SGHTA and CDR2 as FQGNSA. The CDR3 has 16 residues. The CDR3 loop is CASSAIAGVRGYEQYF. CDR3 bases: TGTGCCAGCAGCGCCATAGCGGGAGTCAGGGGGTACGAGCAGTACTTC.

The chain joins TRBV7-8 to TRBJ2-4; TRBD1 aligns across 7 bases. The CDR3 covers 20 residues. In germline, CDR1 is SGHVS, CDR2 FQNEAQ. With V trimmed by 1 base and J by 0 bases, 15 bases remained unmatched. The CDR3 region has the DNA TGTGCCAGCAGCTTAGACTCAACAGGGACAGAGGATCTAGCCAAAAACATTCAGTACTTC. This translates into CASSLDSTGTEDLAKNIQYF.

This rearrangement joins TRBV28 to TRBJ2-5; 12 bases map to TRBD2. Germline V CDR1 and CDR2: MDHEN, SYDVKM. V dropped 5 bases and J dropped 0; count of bases not matched to a gene: 10. This CDR3 is built from 18 residues. For the CDR3, the DNA is TGTGCCAGCAGTCAACTAGCGGGAGGAGACCCGTACCAAGAGACCCAGTACTTC. Amino acids: CASSQLAGGDPYQETQYF.

The rearrangement links TRBV7-2 to TRBJ2-1, with 12 positions matching TRBD2. The germline V gene encodes CDR1 SGHTA and CDR2 FQGNSA. The CDR3 is 14 residues long. V was clipped by 5 bases and J by 7 bases; unmatched bases: 3. Here the CDR3 DNA reads TGTGCCAGCAGCCCTGGGACTAGCGGGAATGAGCAGTTCTTC. Translating gives CASSPGTSGNEQFF.

The chain carries TRBV7-6 and TRBJ2-3, with D possibly TRBD2 on 6 matching bases. CDR1 SGHVS and CDR2 FNYEAQ come from the germline V gene. CDR3 length: 19 amino acids. V lost 4 bases and J lost 2, with 25 bases in between. For the CDR3, the DNA is TGTGCCAGCAGCTCCGCCCTCACTGGGAGGACCCCTATCACAGATACGCAGTATTTT. This codes for CASSSALTGRTPITDTQYF.

This chain links TRBV28 with TRBJ1-4; 10 bases are shared with TRBD1. V trimming: 6 bases; J trimming: 8 bases; junction bases outside the gene matches: 6. The CDR3 is 14 residues long. Germline V CDR1 and CDR2: MDHEN, SYDVKM. The CDR3 region is CASSLTGGREKLFF. For the CDR3, the DNA is TGTGCCAGCAGCTTGACAGGGGGCAGAGAAAAACTGTTTTTT.

This chain connects TRBV5-6 to TRBJ2-7; D not certain. The germline V gene has CDR1 SGHDT and CDR2 YYEEEE. CDR3 length equals 11 residues. The ends were cut back, 5 bases at V and 4 bases at J, with 7 bases in the middle. The CDR3 reads CASSYTYEQYF. The CDR3 bases are TGTGCCAGCAGTTATACTTACGAGCAGTACTTC. The whole variable domain, remainder taken from reference TRBV5-6 and TRBJ2-7, is DAGVTQSPTHLIKTRGQQVTLRCSPKSGHDTVSWYQQALGQGPQFIFQYYEEEERQRGNFPDRFSGHQFPNYSSELNVNALLLGDSALYLCASSYTYEQYFGPGTRLTVT.

The chain is built from TRBV14 and TRBJ1-4; the D is unclear. With 5 bases removed from V and 8 bases from J, the gap between germline ends came to 24 bases. Looked up from germline, CDR1 is SGHDN and CDR2 is FVKESK. The CDR3 spans 17 residues. CDR3 sequence reads: CASSAHGGLVREEKLFF. CDR3 nucleotide sequence: TGTGCCAGCAGCGCACACGGAGGGCTGGTGAGGGAGGAAAAACTGTTTTTT. The entire variable domain, with the rest obtained from reference TRBV14 and TRBJ1-4, is as follows: EAGVTQFPSHSVIEKGQTVTLRCDPISGHDNLYWYRRVMGKEIKFLLHFVKESKQDESGMPNNRFLAERTGGTYSTLKVQPAELEDSGVYFCASSAHGGLVREEKLFFGSGTQLSVL.

The chain couples TRBV25-1 to TRBJ1-2; D ambiguous. CDR1 and CDR2 (germline): MGHDK, SYGVNS. The CDR3 sequence is 16 residues long. The V gene lost 1 base and the J gene lost 7 bases, with 19 bases spanning the gap. CDR3 coding DNA: TGTGCCAGCAGTGAATTCGGTGGGAGTTTCTTTGGTGGCTACACCTTC. Amino acids: CASSEFGGSFFGGYTF.

V usage is TRBV6-5 and J usage is TRBJ1-1; D perhaps matches TRBD1 (6 bases). The CDR3 is 15 amino acids. Germline lookup yields CDR1 MNHEY and CDR2 SVGAGI. V was clipped by 3 bases and J by 1 base, with 12 bases between them. The CDR3 DNA is TGTGCCAGCAGTTATAGGGGGGAGGGGAACACTGAAGCTTTCTTT. Its translation is CASSYRGEGNTEAFF.

In this sample, this clone turned up once. The V gene is TRBV13, the J gene TRBJ2-7; a weak D match, TRBD2 (6 bases). The ends were cut back, 5 bases at V and 3 bases at J, with 17 bases in the middle. CDR3 length: 15 amino acids. CDR1 is PRHDT, CDR2 FYEKMQ, per germline (reference sequence). CDR3 sequence: CASSRRGGLLYEQYF. The CDR3 DNA reads TGTGCCAGCAGCCGCCGGGGAGGCCTCCTCTACGAGCAGTACTTC.

This chain links TRBV14 with TRBJ2-2, with D maybe TRBD2 (5 bases). The CDR3 has 17 amino acids. V was pared by 1 base and J by 5 bases, with 17 bases between. Germline V gene lookup returns CDR1 SGHDN and CDR2 FVKESK. As DNA, the CDR3 is TGTGCCAGCAGCCAAGGCAGGACTGGTACCCTAACCGGGGAGCTGTTTTTT. Translating gives CASSQGRTGTLTGELFF.

The chain is built from TRBV29-1 and TRBJ1-1; a weak D match, TRBD1 (6 bases). V dropped 8 bases and J dropped 6 bases, with 16 bases sitting between them. Germline V gene sequence: CDR1 SQVTM, CDR2 ANQGSEA. The CDR3 is 12 residues long. CDR3 DNA sequence: TGCAGCCACGAAACAGGGAGGGCTGAAGCTTTCTTT. This sequence encodes CSHETGRAEAFF.

The chain carries TRBV7-2 and TRBJ2-2; weak D call: TRBD2 (5 bases). The CDR3 length is 18 residues. V lost 1 base to trimming and J lost 5 bases, with 20 bases between them. CDR1 is SGHTA, CDR2 FQGNSA, per germline. CDR3 bases: TGTGCCAGCAGCTTAGTTCCCCCCACTAGTTGGGTGACCGGGGAGCTGTTTTTT. This codes for CASSLVPPTSWVTGELFF.

V gene TRBV27 combines with J gene TRBJ2-7; 11 nucleotides match TRBD2. This CDR3 contains 15 residues. CDR1 and CDR2 (germline): MNHEY, SMNVEV (reference sequence). With V trimmed by 6 bases and J by 4 bases, 8 bases remained unmatched. The CDR3 loop is CASRPGLAGSYEQYF. CDR3 bases: TGTGCCAGCAGGCCCGGACTAGCGGGCTCGTACGAGCAGTACTTC.

The V call is TRBV5-4, the J call TRBJ2-3; D is possibly TRBD1 (6 bases). CDR1 is SGHNT, CDR2 YYREEE, per germline (reference sequence). CDR3 length equals 14 residues. V shed 4 bases and J shed 4 bases, with 13 bases lying between them. CDR3 coding DNA: TGTGCCAGCAGCGGGGGCCTAGTGGCAGATACGCAGTATTTT. As protein: CASSGGLVADTQYF. The variable domain in full, with the rest retrieved from reference TRBV5-4 and TRBJ2-3, is ETGVTQSPTHLIKTRGQQVTLRCSSQSGHNTVSWYQQALGQGPQFIFQYYREEENGRGNFPPRFSGLQFPNYSSELNVNALELDDSALYLCASSGGLVADTQYFGPGTRLTVL.

The chain recombines TRBV18 with TRBJ2-1; D is unclear. Trimming took off 3 bases at V and 15 bases at J, with 15 bases between the two ends. CDR1 is KGHSH and CDR2 is LQKENI in the germline V gene. The CDR3 is 12 residues long. This CDR3 is CASSPTADHRFF. DNA for the CDR3: TGTGCCAGCTCACCGACGGCAGACCACAGGTTCTTC. Looking up the rest from reference TRBV18 and TRBJ2-1 gives the full variable domain: NAGVMQNPRHLVRRRGQEARLRCSPMKGHSHVYWYRQLPEEGLKFMVYLQKENIIDESGMPKERFSAEFPKEGPSILRIQQVVRGDSAAYFCASSPTADHRFFGPGTRLTVL.

The J gene is TRBJ1-5, the V gene TRBV6-4; D is unclear. V was trimmed by 5 bases and J by 0 bases, leaving 11 bases between them. Germline CDR1 and CDR2: MRHNA and SNTAGT. The CDR3 has 15 residues. The CDR3: CASSPGADSNQPQHF. The CDR3 nucleotides are TGTGCCAGCAGTCCTGGTGCGGATAGCAATCAGCCCCAGCATTTT.

This sequence joins TRBV5-4 and TRBJ1-1; no firm D call. Trimming stripped 1 base from V and 1 base from J, with 11 bases between. Germline assignment: CDR1 SGHNT and CDR2 YYREEE (reference sequence). The CDR3 consists of 15 residues. The CDR3 spells CASSLQWAWNTEAFF. CDR3 coding DNA: TGTGCCAGCAGCTTGCAATGGGCGTGGAACACTGAAGCTTTCTTT.

The chain combines TRBV7-2 with TRBJ2-7, with D tentatively TRBD2 (6 bases). Germline loops: CDR1 SGHTA, CDR2 FQGNSA. The V end was cut by 4 bases, the J end by 6 bases, with 13 bases between. The CDR3 spans 13 residues. CDR3 nucleotide sequence: TGTGCCAGCAGCTCTGGGGTGGGGGGCGAGCAGTACTTC. As protein: CASSSGVGGEQYF.

This clone turned up a few times. This sequence joins TRBV27 and TRBJ1-5; 9 bases agree with TRBD1. Germline V gene lookup returns CDR1 MNHEY and CDR2 SMNVEV (reference sequence). The CDR3 consists of 15 residues. The ends lost 3 bases at V and 3 bases at J; junction bases unmatched: 3. CDR3 sequence: CASSFGTGPNQPQHF. The CDR3 nucleotides are TGTGCCAGCAGTTTCGGGACAGGGCCCAATCAGCCCCAGCATTTT.

The chain couples TRBV7-3 to TRBJ2-1; 11 positions agree with TRBD2. V lost 5 bases, J lost 5 bases, and 5 bases stayed unmatched. Germline CDR1 reads SGHTA; CDR2 reads FQGTGA. The CDR3 contains 15 residues. The CDR3 region is CASSRPGLADNEQFF. CDR3 nucleotide sequence: TGTGCCAGCAGCCGACCGGGACTAGCGGACAATGAGCAGTTCTTC.

The V call is TRBV29-1, the J call TRBJ2-2; 9 bases agree with TRBD1. In germline, CDR1 is SQVTM, CDR2 ANQGSEA. This CDR3 region has 14 residues. V lost 5 bases and J lost 5; bases outside the gene matches: 6. CDR3 coding DNA: TGCAGCGTTACCCCGACAGGGGGGACCGGGGAGCTGTTTTTT. It translates to CSVTPTGGTGELFF.